This TCR beta chain comes out of a study of siplizumab effects on memory and regulatory T cells. General study findings and limits: Naive T cells were seemingly more diverse than memory cells, and major contributions to the alloresponse seemed to be made by them. The authors did not confirm suppressive function in proliferating Tregs from siplizumab cultures. Mapping to unstimulated subsets was achieved for only a minor fraction of alloreactive clones. Versus over 25% in controls, the mappable alloreactive CD4+ clones averaged around 68% Treg-derived with siplizumab.

The length of the CDR3 is 14 residues. The germline V and J ends were trimmed by 8 bases and 0 bases, with 11 bases remaining between them. From germline, CDR1 is GTSNPN and CDR2 SVGIG (reference sequence). Assay: immunoSEQ multiplex PCR; the TCRdb copy retains only in-frame clones and omits some. In the table there are over 100,000 clones, approximately 90% of which are singletons. Points on this clone: Its specificity is unknown.

The chain links TRBV30 to TRBJ2-6; D not resolved. This TCR derives from a human donor in good health. The sample comprised Tregs sorted from blood. The chain's CDR3 is CAGRASSGANVLTF. DNA for the CDR3: TGTGCCGGACGGGCCAGCTCTGGGGCCAACGTCCTGACTTTC.